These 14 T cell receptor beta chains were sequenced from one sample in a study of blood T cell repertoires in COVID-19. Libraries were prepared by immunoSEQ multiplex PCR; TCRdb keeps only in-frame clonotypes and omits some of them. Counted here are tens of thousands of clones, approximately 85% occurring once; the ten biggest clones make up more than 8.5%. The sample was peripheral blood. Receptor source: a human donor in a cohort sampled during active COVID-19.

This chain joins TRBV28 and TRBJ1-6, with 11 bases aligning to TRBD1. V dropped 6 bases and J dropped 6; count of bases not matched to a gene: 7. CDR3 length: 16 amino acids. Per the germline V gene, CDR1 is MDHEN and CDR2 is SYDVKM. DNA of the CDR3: TGTGCCAGCAGACGGACAGGGGGCAATCTTAATTCACCCCTCCACTTT. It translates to CASRRTGGNLNSPLHF.

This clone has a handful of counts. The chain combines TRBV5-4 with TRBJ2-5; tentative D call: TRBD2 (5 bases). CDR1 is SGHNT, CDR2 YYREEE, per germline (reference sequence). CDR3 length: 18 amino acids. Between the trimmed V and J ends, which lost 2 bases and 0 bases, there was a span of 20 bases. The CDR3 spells CASSFGLASNPYQETQYF. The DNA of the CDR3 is TGTGCCAGCAGCTTTGGGTTAGCGTCCAACCCATACCAAGAGACCCAGTACTTC.

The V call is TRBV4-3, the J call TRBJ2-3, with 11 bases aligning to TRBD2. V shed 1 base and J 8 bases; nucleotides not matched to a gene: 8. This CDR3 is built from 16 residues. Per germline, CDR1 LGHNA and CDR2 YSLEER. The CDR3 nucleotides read TGCGCCAGCAGCCAAGTTATAGGGACTAGCGGTTTTACGCAGTATTTT. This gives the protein CASSQVIGTSGFTQYF.

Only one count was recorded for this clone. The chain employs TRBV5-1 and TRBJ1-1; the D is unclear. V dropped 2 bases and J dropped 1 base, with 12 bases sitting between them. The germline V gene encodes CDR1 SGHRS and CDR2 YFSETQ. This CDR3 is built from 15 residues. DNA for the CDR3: TGCGCCAGCAGCTTACTAACGCAGCAGAACACTGAAGCTTTCTTT. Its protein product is CASSLLTQQNTEAFF.

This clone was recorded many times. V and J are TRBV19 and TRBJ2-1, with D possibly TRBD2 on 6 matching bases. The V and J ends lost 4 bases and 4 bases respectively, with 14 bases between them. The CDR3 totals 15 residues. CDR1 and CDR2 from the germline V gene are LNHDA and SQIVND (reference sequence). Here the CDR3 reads CASSNLWGEYNEQFF. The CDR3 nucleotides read TGTGCCAGTAGTAATTTATGGGGGGAATACAATGAGCAGTTCTTC.

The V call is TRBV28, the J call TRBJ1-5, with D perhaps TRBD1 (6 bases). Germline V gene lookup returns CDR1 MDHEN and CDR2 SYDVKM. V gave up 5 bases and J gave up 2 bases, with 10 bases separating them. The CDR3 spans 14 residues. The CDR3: CASSTRQGNQPQHF. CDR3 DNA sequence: TGTGCCAGCAGTACTCGACAGGGCAATCAGCCCCAGCATTTT.

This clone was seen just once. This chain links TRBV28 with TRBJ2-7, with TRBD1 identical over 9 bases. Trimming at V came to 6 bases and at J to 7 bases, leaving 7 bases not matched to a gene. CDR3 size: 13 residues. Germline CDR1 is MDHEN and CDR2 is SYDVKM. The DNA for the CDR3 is TGTGCCAGCAGCTGGACAGGGGCGGGGGAGCAGTACTTC. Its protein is CASSWTGAGEQYF.

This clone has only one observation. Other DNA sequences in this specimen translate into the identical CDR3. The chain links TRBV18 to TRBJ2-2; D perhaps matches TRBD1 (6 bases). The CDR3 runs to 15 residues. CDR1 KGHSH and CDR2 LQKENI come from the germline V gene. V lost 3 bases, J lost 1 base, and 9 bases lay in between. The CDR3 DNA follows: TGTGCCAGCTCACCGTTACAGGGGAACACCGGGGAGCTGTTTTTT. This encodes CASSPLQGNTGELFF.

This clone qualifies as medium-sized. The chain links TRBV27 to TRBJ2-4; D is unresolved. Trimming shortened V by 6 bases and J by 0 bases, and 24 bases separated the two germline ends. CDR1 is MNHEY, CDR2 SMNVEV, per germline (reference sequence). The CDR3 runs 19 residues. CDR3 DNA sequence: TGTGCCAGCAGCCGTCGGCCCCCCAGACAAGATATAGCCAAAAACATTCAGTACTTC. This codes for CASSRRPPRQDIAKNIQYF.

The CDR3 sequence: CASTQGFSALPGELFF. As DNA, the CDR3 is TGTGCCAGCACCCAGGGGTTTAGCGCCCTCCCAGGGGAGCTGTTTTTT. The chain uses TRBV3-1 (or the pseudogene TRBV3-2) and TRBJ2-2, with D maybe TRBD1 (6 bases). With 7 bases removed from V and 8 bases from J, the gap between germline ends came to 23 bases. CDR3 length: 16 amino acids. Germline assignment: CDR1 LGHDT and CDR2 YNNKEL (reference sequence).

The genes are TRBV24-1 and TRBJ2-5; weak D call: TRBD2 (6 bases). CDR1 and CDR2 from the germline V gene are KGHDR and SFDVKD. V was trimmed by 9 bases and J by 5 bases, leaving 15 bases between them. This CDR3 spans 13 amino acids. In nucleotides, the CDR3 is TGTGCCACCCAGCCGGGGGATTGGGAGACCCAGTACTTC. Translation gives CATQPGDWETQYF.

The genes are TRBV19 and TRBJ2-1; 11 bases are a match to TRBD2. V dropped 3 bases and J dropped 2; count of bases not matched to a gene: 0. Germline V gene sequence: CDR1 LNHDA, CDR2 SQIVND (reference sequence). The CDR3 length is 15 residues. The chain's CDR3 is CASSMGLAAYNEQFF. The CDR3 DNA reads TGTGCCAGTAGTATGGGACTAGCGGCCTACAATGAGCAGTTCTTC.

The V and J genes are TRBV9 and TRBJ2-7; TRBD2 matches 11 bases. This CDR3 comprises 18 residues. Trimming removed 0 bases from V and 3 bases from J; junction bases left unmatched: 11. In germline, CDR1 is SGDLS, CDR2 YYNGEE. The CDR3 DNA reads TGTGCCAGCAGCGTAGGTCTACTAGCGGGAGAGAGGGACTACGAGCAGTACTTC. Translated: CASSVGLLAGERDYEQYF.

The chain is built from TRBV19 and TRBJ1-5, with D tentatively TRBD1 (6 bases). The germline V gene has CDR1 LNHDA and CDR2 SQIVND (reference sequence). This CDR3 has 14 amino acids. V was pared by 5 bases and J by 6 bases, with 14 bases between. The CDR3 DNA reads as TGTGCCAGTAGTCCAGGGGTTATGGTTCAGCCCCAGCATTTT. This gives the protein CASSPGVMVQPQHF. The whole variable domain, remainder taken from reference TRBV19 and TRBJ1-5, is DGGITQSPKYLFRKEGQNVTLSCEQNLNHDAMYWYRQDPGQGLRLIYYSQIVNDFQKGDIAEGYSVSREKKESFPLTVTSAQKNPTAFYLCASSPGVMVQPQHFGDGTRLSIL.